This entry features one T cell receptor (beta chain) sequence. The antigen is not known. The data belong to a study of radiotherapy plus CTLA-4 blockade in lung cancer. In the study overall: For 15% to 20% of patients, objective responses occurred, and just over 30% had disease control. Study-wide findings and caveats: Clones of tumor-derived TCRs expanded in blood after radiotherapy plus ipilimumab.

CDR3 length: 15 amino acids. V lost 3 bases, J lost 3 bases, and 3 bases stayed unmatched. In germline, CDR1 is SGHNT, CDR2 YYREEE (reference sequence). CTLA-4 blockade with ipilimumab, together with focal radiation, was given to patients with chemo-refractory metastatic non-small-cell lung cancer. TCRdb keeps only in-frame clones here, not all; method: immunoSEQ multiplex PCR. The top ten clones hold 9.5% to 10% of a sample with approximately 80,000 clones, roughly 80% of them seen once. The source is a human donor with non-small cell lung cancer whose response to radiotherapy plus ipilimumab could not be evaluated. The chain combines TRBV5-4 with TRBJ2-7, with 13 bases lining up with TRBD2. Sample: peripheral blood, taken from a patient treated with radiotherapy plus ipilimumab. The CDR3 here is CASSSRTSGGYEQYF. The CDR3 region has the DNA TGTGCCAGCAGCTCACGGACTAGCGGGGGCTACGAGCAGTACTTC.